One sample yielded the 30 T cell receptor beta chains listed below, sequenced in a study of blood T cell repertoires in COVID-19. The assay was immunoSEQ multiplex PCR, and TCRdb's table has in-frame clones only and misses some. The table shows over 100,000 clones, with 75% to 90% occurring only once. The sample taken for sequencing was peripheral blood. These TCRs come from a man in his fifties with active COVID-19.

This clone showed up just once. This chain uses TRBV29-1 with TRBJ2-2, with TRBD2 matching over 11 bases. The ends lost 7 bases at V and 5 bases at J; junction bases unmatched: 9. The CDR3 is 15 amino acids. The germline gives CDR1 SQVTM, CDR2 ANQGSEA. This chain's CDR3 is CSAKPSGGLTGELFF. CDR3 in DNA: TGCAGCGCTAAACCTAGCGGGGGGCTTACCGGGGAGCTGTTTTTT.

Comments on this clone: Other DNA sequences in this sample translate to the same CDR3. The genes are TRBV5-1 and TRBJ1-2; 8 nucleotides line up with TRBD1. This CDR3 is built from 14 residues. Germline values: CDR1 SGHRS, CDR2 YFSETQ. V gave up 4 bases and J gave up 4 bases; unmatched junction bases: 6. The DNA of the CDR3 is TGCGCCAGCAGCCCCGGACAGGGCGGCTATGGCTACACCTTC. Translated, it gives CASSPGQGGYGYTF. The whole variable domain, filled in from reference TRBV5-1 and TRBJ1-2, reads KAGVTQTPRYLIKTRGQQVTLSCSPISGHRSVSWYQQTPGQGLQFLFEYFSETQRNKGNFPGRFSGRQFSNSRSEMNVSTLELGDSALYLCASSPGQGGYGYTFGSGTRLTVV.

J is TRBJ1-1 and V is TRBV3-1 (or the pseudogene TRBV3-2), with 9 nucleotides matching TRBD1. Germline V gene sequence: CDR1 LGHDT, CDR2 YNNKEL (reference sequence). Germline trimming cut 4 bases from V and 0 bases from J; bases unmatched to any gene: 0. The CDR3 totals 14 residues. Here the CDR3 reads CASSRTGVNTEAFF. In nucleotides, the CDR3 is TGTGCCAGCAGCCGGACAGGGGTGAACACTGAAGCTTTCTTT.

This rearrangement joins TRBV6-2 or TRBV6-3 to TRBJ2-3; a weak D match, TRBD2 (5 bases). CDR1 is MNHEY, CDR2 SVGEGT, per germline. The CDR3 has 12 residues. Trimming pared 4 bases from V and 4 bases from J, leaving 6 bases between. The CDR3 protein is CASSSAADTQYF. CDR3 DNA: TGTGCCAGCAGTTCAGCGGCAGATACGCAGTATTTT.

This clone turned up a few times. V gene TRBV4-1 combines with J gene TRBJ1-3, with D tentatively TRBD1 (6 bases). Germline V gene sequence: CDR1 MGHRA, CDR2 YSYEKL. Trimming shortened V by 7 bases and J by 2 bases, and 12 bases separated the two germline ends. The CDR3 has 14 amino acids. The CDR3 spells CASTPRTAGNTIYF. CDR3 in DNA: TGCGCCAGCACCCCAAGGACAGCTGGAAACACCATATATTTT.

V and J are TRBV9 and TRBJ2-3, with 7 bases aligning to TRBD2. This CDR3 region has 17 residues. Germline trimming cut 2 bases from V and 2 bases from J; bases unmatched to any gene: 11. Germline assignment: CDR1 SGDLS and CDR2 YYNGEE. CDR3 region: CASSVTGAGRNTDTQYF. In DNA, the CDR3 is TGTGCCAGCAGCGTCACCGGAGCGGGGAGAAACACAGATACGCAGTATTTT.

The chain combines TRBV25-1 with TRBJ1-6; D unresolved. Between the trimmed V and J ends, which lost 3 bases and 7 bases, there was a span of 10 bases. This CDR3 has 14 amino acids. Germline V gene lookup returns CDR1 MGHDK and CDR2 SYGVNS. CDR3 sequence: CASSDEPLNSPLHF. The CDR3 DNA sequence: TGTGCCAGCAGTGATGAGCCCTTAAATTCACCCCTCCACTTT.

The V and J genes are TRBV27 and TRBJ1-2, with a possible D match to TRBD1 (5 bases). The CDR3 extends over 16 amino acids. The V end lost 3 bases, the J end lost 1 base, and 15 bases lay between the germline ends. Looked up from germline, CDR1 is MNHEY and CDR2 is SMNVEV (reference sequence). The CDR3 coding sequence is TGTGCCAGCAGTTTCGCTGCAGGGCGACTTAACTATGGCTACACCTTC. As protein: CASSFAAGRLNYGYTF.

The V gene is TRBV10-3, the J gene TRBJ1-1, with D perhaps TRBD1 (6 bases). This CDR3 spans 12 amino acids. Trimming took off 2 bases at V and 8 bases at J, with 9 bases between the two ends. Germline CDR1 ENHRY, CDR2 SYGVKD. The DNA of the CDR3 is TGTGCCATCAGTGAGGCTGACAGGGAAGCTTTCTTT. Amino acids: CAISEADREAFF.

This chain uses TRBV6-2 or TRBV6-3 with TRBJ2-5; TRBD2 aligns across 9 bases. Germline V gene sequence: CDR1 MNHEY, CDR2 SVGEGT. V shed 4 bases, J shed 0 bases, and the junction held 12 bases outside the gene matches. The CDR3 length is 18 residues. The CDR3 reads CASSSPLGAGGYQETQYF. The CDR3 DNA follows: TGTGCCAGCAGTTCCCCCCTTGGAGCGGGGGGCTACCAAGAGACCCAGTACTTC.

This clone was observed a single time. This chain joins TRBV5-4 and TRBJ2-3; TRBD2 aligns across 16 bases. Germline loops: CDR1 SGHNT, CDR2 YYREEE (reference sequence). The CDR3 loop spans 19 amino acids. Losses at the gene ends were 3 bases for V and 4 bases for J; bases not matched to a gene: 11. The CDR3 DNA reads as TGTGCCAGCAGCTCCGGCCCGGGACTAGCGGGGGGGCGTCCAGATACGCAGTATTTT. It yields the protein CASSSGPGLAGGRPDTQYF.

V gene TRBV5-6 combines with J gene TRBJ1-6; 9 bases are a match to TRBD1. The length of the CDR3 is 16 residues. Germline CDR1 is SGHDT and CDR2 is YYEEEE. After removal of 5 bases from V and 10 bases from J, the junction contained 13 bases not matched to a gene. CDR3 amino acids: CASRDLYRGLRSPLHF. Written as DNA, the CDR3 is TGTGCCAGCAGAGATCTCTACAGGGGGCTACGATCACCCCTCCACTTT.

V is TRBV6-5 and J is TRBJ1-1, with 7 bases aligning to TRBD1. The length of the CDR3 is 11 residues. The V gene's germline CDR1 is MNHEY and CDR2 SVGAGI. Trimming removed 6 bases from V and 11 bases from J; junction bases left unmatched: 6. The CDR3 is CASSSTGFAFF. The CDR3 DNA reads TGTGCCAGCAGCTCGACAGGGTTCGCTTTCTTT.

The chain recombines TRBV3-1 (or the pseudogene TRBV3-2) with TRBJ1-4; 7 nucleotides agree with TRBD1. Germline CDR1 is LGHDT and CDR2 is YNNKEL (reference sequence). The CDR3 has 14 residues. The V segment lost 4 bases and the J segment 8 bases; nucleotides outside the gene matches: 7. The CDR3 DNA reads TGTGCCAGCAGCCTACAGGGGTATAGAGAAAAACTGTTTTTT. As protein: CASSLQGYREKLFF.

The chain carries TRBV2 and TRBJ2-1; D gene uncertain. This CDR3 has 13 amino acids. Trimming pared 7 bases from V and 9 bases from J, leaving 16 bases between. Germline CDR1 reads SNHLY; CDR2 reads FYNNEI. CDR3 sequence reads: CASNEVRVGEQFF. DNA of the CDR3: TGTGCCAGCAATGAGGTTCGGGTTGGTGAGCAGTTCTTC.

CDR3: CASSPQQGATGELFF. CDR3 DNA sequence: TGTGCCAGCAGCCCCCAACAGGGGGCCACCGGGGAGCTGTTTTTT. This chain uses TRBV9 with TRBJ2-2; TRBD1 matches at 9 bases. J lost 4 bases, V lost 4 bases, and 5 bases had no gene match. CDR3 size: 15 residues. Germline CDR1 is SGDLS and CDR2 is YYNGEE.

This rearrangement joins TRBV21-1 to TRBJ1-1; the table's D call of TRBD1 was not tested on the DNA. TRBV21-1 is marked as a pseudogene. CDR3 size: 12 residues. The CDR3 is CAGRQGPTEAFF. In DNA, the CDR3 is TGTGCCGGAAGACAGGGCCCCACTGAAGCTTTCTTT.

The gene calls are TRBV7-2 and TRBJ1-1, with D perhaps TRBD1 (5 bases). The CDR3 runs 15 residues. Germline V gives CDR1 SGHTA, CDR2 FQGNSA. Trimming removed 3 bases from V and 2 bases from J, with 13 bases in between. CDR3 sequence (DNA): TGTGCCAGCAGCTTGGGACTTTACACTAACACTGAAGCTTTCTTT. It codes for CASSLGLYTNTEAFF.

J is TRBJ2-3 and V is TRBV10-3, with D perhaps TRBD2 (6 bases). The CDR3 contains 12 residues. Looked up from germline, CDR1 is ENHRY and CDR2 is SYGVKD. Trimming left V 8 bases short and J 0 bases short, with 6 bases between. The CDR3: CAIRGSTDTQYF. The CDR3 DNA reads TGTGCCATCCGGGGGAGCACAGATACGCAGTATTTT.

Here the CDR3 reads CASSEIRASGGNTIYF. In nucleotides, the CDR3 is TGTGCCAGCAGTGAAATCCGGGCTAGCGGCGGAAACACCATATATTTT. V is TRBV2 and J is TRBJ1-3; D not certain. Trimming shortened V by 2 bases and J by 4 bases, and 15 bases separated the two germline ends. Germline V lookup: CDR1 SNHLY, CDR2 FYNNEI. The CDR3 has 16 residues.

The chain has TRBV6-5 and TRBJ1-4; D unresolved. Deletions cut 6 bases from V and 8 bases from J, with 19 bases between. The CDR3 is 15 amino acids. Germline CDR1 MNHEY, CDR2 SVGAGI. CDR3 region: CASRLNGRVGEKLFF. The CDR3 DNA reads TGTGCCAGCAGACTCAATGGGAGGGTTGGGGAAAAACTGTTTTTT.

This clone was seen more than once but under ten times. CDR3 sequence reads: CAWSVGGASNQPQHF. The CDR3 DNA sequence: TGTGCCTGGAGTGTAGGTGGGGCCTCCAATCAGCCCCAGCATTTT. This chain joins TRBV30 and TRBJ1-5; perhaps TRBD1 as D (5 bases). The V and J ends lost 0 bases and 3 bases respectively, with 12 bases between them. Germline lookup yields CDR1 GTSNPN and CDR2 SVGIG (reference sequence). CDR3 length: 15 amino acids.

This chain joins TRBV15 and TRBJ2-5, with 12 bases matching TRBD2. V shed 0 bases and J 7 bases; nucleotides not matched to a gene: 3. The CDR3 is made up of 15 amino acids. CDR1 is LNHNV and CDR2 is YYDKDF in the germline V gene (reference sequence). The CDR3 region is CATSRETSGGGTQYF. The CDR3 nucleotides read TGTGCCACCAGCAGAGAGACTAGCGGGGGTGGGACCCAGTACTTC.

The chain uses TRBV6-5 and TRBJ2-7; 9 bases fit TRBD1. CDR3 size: 16 residues. V gave up 0 bases and J gave up 2 bases; unmatched junction bases: 5. Per the germline V gene, CDR1 is MNHEY and CDR2 is SVGAGI. The CDR3 nucleotides read TGTGCCAGCAGTTACTCAGGGACAGGGCCCACCTACGAGCAGTACTTC. It yields the protein CASSYSGTGPTYEQYF.

The chain links TRBV14 to TRBJ1-2; D is unresolved. The CDR3 consists of 13 residues. Trimming took 3 bases from V and 8 from J, leaving 13 bases between them. CDR1 and CDR2 (germline): SGHDN, FVKESK. The CDR3 sequence: CASSQRGLKGYTF. The CDR3, as DNA: TGTGCCAGCAGCCAGCGAGGGCTGAAAGGCTACACCTTC.

The chain carries TRBV20-1 and TRBJ2-6, with 7 nucleotides matching TRBD1. Trimming cost V 3 bases and J 4 bases; bases outside gene matches: 3. Germline assignment: CDR1 DFQATT and CDR2 SNEGSKA (reference sequence). The CDR3 is made up of 14 amino acids. CDR3 amino acids: CSASTGDGANVLTF. The CDR3 DNA follows: TGCAGTGCTAGTACAGGGGACGGGGCCAACGTCCTGACTTTC.

The V call is TRBV4-1, the J call TRBJ1-4, with D possibly TRBD1 on 5 matching bases. The CDR3 loop spans 13 amino acids. The germline V gene encodes CDR1 MGHRA and CDR2 YSYEKL. The ends were cut back, 1 base at V and 8 bases at J, with 8 bases in the middle. The CDR3 sequence: CASSQGQLEKLFF. In DNA, the CDR3 is TGCGCCAGCAGCCAAGGACAGCTAGAAAAACTGTTTTTT.

Here the CDR3 reads CASSIAGLSETQYF. The CDR3 nucleotides read TGTGCCAGCAGCATAGCAGGGTTGTCAGAGACCCAGTACTTC. The chain employs TRBV5-8 and TRBJ2-5; D is possibly TRBD1 (5 bases). Germline CDR1 SGHTS, CDR2 YDEGEE. Trimming took off 4 bases at V and 4 bases at J, with 14 bases between the two ends. This CDR3 region has 14 residues.

The rearrangement uses TRBV19 and TRBJ2-5, with 9 bases that match TRBD2. The CDR3 totals 16 residues. In germline, CDR1 is LNHDA, CDR2 SQIVND (reference sequence). V shed 4 bases and J 4 bases; nucleotides not matched to a gene: 10. CDR3 nucleotides: TGTGCCAGTAGTAATCTCGGAGCGGGGGGTCGAGAGACCCAGTACTTC. This codes for CASSNLGAGGRETQYF.

The J gene is TRBJ2-1, the V gene TRBV9; 10 bases line up with TRBD2. Germline V gives CDR1 SGDLS, CDR2 YYNGEE. CDR3 length: 17 amino acids. V shed 4 bases, J shed 9 bases, and the junction held 16 bases outside the gene matches. Written as DNA, the CDR3 is TGTGCCAGCAGCCCCCAAGGTAGCGGGGGGTATGACGGTGAGCAGTTCTTC. It codes for CASSPQGSGGYDGEQFF.